This TCR beta chain is from a study of early T cells in non-severe SARS-CoV-2 infection. Study-wide background: Unsorted whole-blood RNA was sequenced in bulk, leaving chains unpaired. Study observations and caveats: The VDJdb matching leaned toward anti-spike CD8 responses and overlooked private and CD4 specificities.

Each single cDNA molecule received a unique molecular identifier. TCRdb independently ran MiXCR on the 5' RACE reads; one entry per CDR3 protein. Among 62,000 or so distinct CDR3 sequences listed, 7.5% to 10% were seen once. CDR3 length equals 15 residues. V dropped 3 bases and J dropped 2; count of bases not matched to a gene: 5. This clonotype was observed a few times. Antigen: not known. Material: whole blood. The V and J genes are TRBV12-3 or TRBV12-4 and TRBJ2-5, with 8 bases aligning to TRBD1. The clonotype originates from an adult who was a healthcare worker with PCR-confirmed SARS-CoV-2 infection or an uninfected control (not recorded which). DNA of the CDR3: TGTGCCAGCAGTTTGGGCAGGGGGCATCAAGAGACCCAGTACTTC. Residues: CASSLGRGHQETQYF.